This passage covers 21 T cell receptor beta chains from one sample sequenced in a study of beta chain features in type 1 diabetes. The study, taken as a whole, reports: TCRB CDR3s from Type 1 diabetes patients were moderately but significantly shorter in all four CD4+ subsets.

These receptors have no known antigen. Reverse transcribing all isolated RNA meant expressed TCRB transcripts were sequenced. TCRdb's table, derived via immunoSEQ multiplex PCR, lists solely in-frame clones and lacks some. The sample has almost 350,000 clones; approximately 9.9% are singletons. The sequenced material came from central memory CD4+ T cells from blood. These receptors all stem from a man aged 25-40 years with type 1 diabetes.

This clone was seen only a few times. The V gene is TRBV6-6, the J gene TRBJ2-2; D ambiguous. Germline V CDR1 and CDR2: MNHNY, SVGAGI (reference sequence). V lost 6 bases to trimming and J lost 5 bases, with 7 bases between them. The CDR3 contains 12 residues. The DNA for the CDR3 is TGTGCCAGCAGACTTTTAACCGGGGAGCTGTTTTTT. As protein: CASRLLTGELFF.

The gene calls are TRBV7-2 and TRBJ2-3; 10 bases are shared with TRBD2. The CDR3 is made up of 16 amino acids. Per germline, CDR1 SGHTA and CDR2 FQGNSA. The V gene end was trimmed by 4 bases and the J gene end by 2 bases; junction bases not matched to a gene: 6. CDR3 nucleotides: TGTGCCAGCAGCTCCAGAGCGGGGGGGGACACAGATACGCAGTATTTT. It specifies CASSSRAGGDTDTQYF. The variable domain in full, completed from reference TRBV7-2 and TRBJ2-3, reads GAGVSQSPSNKVTEKGKDVELRCDPISGHTALYWYRQSLGQGLEFLIYFQGNSAPDKSGLPSDRFSAERTGGSVSTLTIQRTQQEDSAVYLCASSSRAGGDTDTQYFGPGTRLTVL.

This clone was recorded once. Other DNA variants within this sample encode the same CDR3. The chain carries TRBV5-1 and TRBJ2-2; 7 positions agree with TRBD1. The germline V gene has CDR1 SGHRS and CDR2 YFSETQ. The CDR3 length is 15 residues. J was trimmed by 2 bases and V by 3 bases; bases with no gene match: 4. In nucleotides, the CDR3 is TGCGCCAGCAGCTCGAGACAGGGAAACACCGGGGAGCTGTTTTTT. This translates into CASSSRQGNTGELFF.

V usage is TRBV6-5 and J usage is TRBJ2-7; possible D gene TRBD2, 5 bases. The V end lost 4 bases, the J end lost 4 bases, and 17 bases lay between the germline ends. This CDR3 is 15 amino acids long. Germline CDR1 is MNHEY and CDR2 is SVGAGI. This CDR3 is CASSFSASRDYEQYF. The CDR3 DNA follows: TGTGCCAGCAGTTTCAGCGCCTCGAGGGATTACGAGCAGTACTTC.

The chain uses TRBV11-2 and TRBJ2-2; D call uncertain. Germline V gives CDR1 SGHAT, CDR2 FQNNGV. This CDR3 region has 13 residues. V shed 0 bases and J shed 6 bases, with 5 bases lying between them. The CDR3 protein is CASSLEGSGELFF. For the CDR3, the DNA is TGTGCCAGCAGCTTAGAGGGTTCCGGGGAGCTGTTTTTT.

CDR3 DNA sequence: TGTGCCAGCAGTTACTCTATAGAGGGAGGTGTCTACGAGCAGTACTTC. Translation gives CASSYSIEGGVYEQYF. The chain is built from TRBV6-5 and TRBJ2-7, with D possibly being TRBD2 (6 bases). Germline values: CDR1 MNHEY, CDR2 SVGAGI. Trimming pared 0 bases from V and 3 bases from J, leaving 15 bases between. The CDR3 sequence is 16 residues long.

The gene calls are TRBV11-2 and TRBJ1-2; possible D gene TRBD1, 6 bases. Germline lookup yields CDR1 SGHAT and CDR2 FQNNGV. V shed 6 bases and J shed 1 base, with 15 bases lying between them. The CDR3 is 15 residues long. The CDR3 DNA reads as TGTGCCAGCAGACGCACTACAGGGCATAACTATGGCTACACCTTC. This gives the protein CASRRTTGHNYGYTF.

Note on this clone: Given a much more abundant clone one base away, this may be a read error. The chain carries TRBV7-2 and TRBJ1-6; the D is unclear. The germline V gene encodes CDR1 SGHTA and CDR2 FQGNSA. The CDR3 contains 12 residues. Between the trimmed V and J ends, which lost 3 bases and 5 bases, there was a span of 2 bases. The CDR3 sequence is CASSLDNSPLHF. The CDR3 nucleotides are TGTGCCAGCAGCTTGGATAATTCACCCCTCCACTTT.

V gene TRBV7-2 combines with J gene TRBJ2-7, with D possibly being TRBD1 or TRBD2 (6 bases each). Germline-derived CDR1 and CDR2 are SGHTA and FQGNSA. V was clipped by 6 bases and J by 3 bases, with 12 bases between them. CDR3 length equals 13 residues. Here the CDR3 DNA reads TGTGCCAGCAGTCGGGGGCTGAACTACGAGCAGTACTTC. This translates into CASSRGLNYEQYF.

This clone was counted between two and nine times. A far larger clone differs by one base, so this is likely a read error. This chain joins TRBV29-1 and TRBJ2-5; D not resolved. Per germline, CDR1 SQVTM and CDR2 ANQGSEA. There are 12 residues in the CDR3. Trimming took 1 base from V and 5 from J, leaving 8 bases between them. In nucleotides, the CDR3 is TGCAGCGTTGAAGGCGGAGAGGAGACCCAGTACTTC. As protein: CSVEGGEETQYF.

This clone has just a few counts. The CDR3 here is CASSLYRNSPLHF. The CDR3 nucleotides read TGTGCCAGCAGTTTATACAGGAATTCACCCCTCCACTTT. The chain joins TRBV28 to TRBJ1-6, with D possibly matching TRBD1 (5 bases). V was pared by 1 base and J by 7 bases, with 5 bases between. The CDR3 contains 13 residues. The germline CDR1 and CDR2 sequences are MDHEN and SYDVKM.

This clone has just a few counts. The chain uses TRBV7-2 and TRBJ2-1; D not certain. V was clipped by 1 base and J by 8 bases, with 12 bases between them. The CDR3 runs 14 residues. Germline lookup yields CDR1 SGHTA and CDR2 FQGNSA. CDR3 sequence (DNA): TGTGCCAGCAGCTTAGACGGCCCAACCGATGAGCAGTTCTTC. Translating it yields CASSLDGPTDEQFF.

The CDR3 bases are TGTGCCAGCGGGTTCGATGAGCAGTTCTTC. This sequence encodes CASGFDEQFF. The rearrangement links TRBV27 to TRBJ2-1; D not certain. V was shortened by 8 bases and J by 8 bases, with 7 bases between the two germline ends. The CDR3 has 10 amino acids. Germline V gene lookup returns CDR1 MNHEY and CDR2 SMNVEV (reference sequence).

This sequence joins TRBV9 and TRBJ2-5, with 8 bases fitting TRBD2. The CDR3 length is 15 residues. Per the germline V gene, CDR1 is SGDLS and CDR2 is YYNGEE. V was pared by 4 bases and J by 5 bases, with 10 bases of the junction left unmatched. CDR3 residues: CASSSQRGRWETQYF. CDR3 coding DNA: TGTGCCAGCAGCTCTCAGCGGGGGCGATGGGAGACCCAGTACTTC.

Note on this clone: Other DNA sequences of this sample code for an identical CDR3. V is TRBV5-1 and J is TRBJ1-5, with no clear D. Trimming shortened V by 3 bases and J by 0 bases, and 4 bases separated the two germline ends. CDR1 is SGHRS and CDR2 is YFSETQ in the germline V gene. The CDR3 totals 13 residues. The CDR3 sequence is CASSSDSNQPQHF. CDR3 DNA sequence: TGCGCCAGCAGCTCAGATAGCAATCAGCCCCAGCATTTT.

The chain uses TRBV9 and TRBJ2-7; D is possibly TRBD2 (6 bases). Germline CDR1 and CDR2: SGDLS and YYNGEE. The CDR3 sequence is 14 residues long. The germline V and J ends were trimmed by 1 base and 2 bases, with 10 bases remaining between them. The CDR3 sequence: CASSVTSQAYEQYF. In DNA form, the CDR3 reads TGTGCCAGCAGCGTAACTAGCCAGGCCTACGAGCAGTACTTC.

This clone was detected many times. The chain employs TRBV5-1 and TRBJ2-6, with D possibly matching TRBD2 (6 bases). The CDR3 is 16 residues long. The germline CDR1 and CDR2 sequences are SGHRS and YFSETQ. V lost 4 bases, J lost 0 bases, and 11 bases lay in between. CDR3: CASSRNGGSGANVLTF. The CDR3 bases are TGCGCCAGCAGCAGGAACGGGGGCTCTGGGGCCAACGTCCTGACTTTC.

This chain connects TRBV30 to TRBJ1-1, with D maybe TRBD1 (6 bases). Deletions cut 3 bases from V and 4 bases from J, with 9 bases between. CDR1 GTSNPN and CDR2 SVGIG come from the germline V gene (reference sequence). This CDR3 spans 12 amino acids. The CDR3 protein is CAWSLTGTEAFF. The CDR3 DNA sequence: TGTGCCTGGAGCTTGACAGGCACTGAAGCTTTCTTT.

This clone has a handful of counts. This chain uses TRBV7-8 with TRBJ1-1, with D maybe TRBD1 (5 bases). The CDR3 has 16 amino acids. Germline CDR1 SGHVS, CDR2 FQNEAQ. With 1 base removed from V and 5 bases from J, the gap between germline ends came to 17 bases. CDR3 nucleotide sequence: TGTGCCAGCAGCTTAGGGCGGTCAGGGTTGGGGACTGAAGCTTTCTTT. Translation gives CASSLGRSGLGTEAFF.

This clone was seen at least ten times. This rearrangement joins TRBV7-8 to TRBJ2-2; the match to TRBD2 covers 7 bases. V lost 3 bases, J lost 9 bases, and 7 bases stayed unmatched. This CDR3 has 14 amino acids. Germline-derived CDR1 and CDR2 are SGHVS and FQNEAQ. The CDR3 bases are TGTGCCAGCAGCTTGACTAGCTCCAGGTGGGAGCTGTTTTTT. It yields the protein CASSLTSSRWELFF.

This clone has just a few counts. This chain links TRBV7-2 with TRBJ2-3; tentatively, D is TRBD2 (5 bases). The CDR3 length is 14 residues. The germline gives CDR1 SGHTA, CDR2 FQGNSA. V was trimmed by 6 bases and J by 3 bases, leaving 13 bases between them. CDR3 coding DNA: TGTGCCAGCAGACTTTTCACGGGGACAGATACGCAGTATTTT. Protein: CASRLFTGTDTQYF.